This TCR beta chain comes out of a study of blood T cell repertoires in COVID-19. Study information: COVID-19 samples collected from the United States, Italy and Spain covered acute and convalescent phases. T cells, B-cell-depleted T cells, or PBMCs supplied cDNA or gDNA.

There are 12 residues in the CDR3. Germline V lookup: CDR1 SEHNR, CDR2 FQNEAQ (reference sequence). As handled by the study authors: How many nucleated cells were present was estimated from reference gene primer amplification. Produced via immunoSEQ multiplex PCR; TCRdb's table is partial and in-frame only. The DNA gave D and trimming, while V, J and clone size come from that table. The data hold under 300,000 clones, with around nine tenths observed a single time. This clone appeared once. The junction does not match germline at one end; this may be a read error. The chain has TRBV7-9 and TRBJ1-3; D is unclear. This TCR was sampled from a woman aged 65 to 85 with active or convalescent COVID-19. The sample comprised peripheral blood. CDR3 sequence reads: CASSPAPERPNF. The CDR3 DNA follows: TGTGCCAGCAGCCCGGCTCCAGAGAGGCCTAATTTT.